What follows describes a single T cell receptor beta chain. Its antigen is undetermined. The data are from a study of T cells in Graves' hyperthyroidism and ophthalmopathy. Overall study findings and caveats: Model-based prediction identified ophthalmopathy a median about 6.8 months prior to its onset.

The V end lost 0 bases, the J end lost 9 bases, and 6 bases lay between the germline ends. The CDR3 extends over 12 amino acids. Germline lookup yields CDR1 DFQATT and CDR2 SNEGSKA (reference sequence). RNA transcripts gave rise to amplified TCR beta CDR3 regions. The primer set for the first-round RT-PCR of the TCR CDR3 was HTBI. TCRdb called the multiplex PCR reads again in MiXCR, with one record for every CDR3 protein. This sample has 450,000 to 700,000 distinct CDR3 sequences, with roughly 46% found just once. Sequencing used peripheral blood or thyroid tissue (not recorded which). This rearrangement joins TRBV20-1 to TRBJ1-6; TRBD1 is a possible D gene (6 bases). The sequence was collected from an adult woman with Graves' disease, either hyperthyroidism or ophthalmopathy (not recorded which). The CDR3 DNA is TGCAGTGCTAGAGACAGGGGTTCACCCCTCCACTTT. Translating gives CSARDRGSPLHF.